The T cell receptor beta chain under discussion was sequenced for a study of cytomegalovirus exposure and HLA in healthy donors. The wider study: Samples from HLA-typed donors yielded some 85 million unique TCRs in an early data release. Overall study findings and caveats: In a later analysis, at a false discovery rate of 0.05, approximately 15,000 TCR beta sequences matched HLA alleles.

From germline, CDR1 is MDHEN and CDR2 SYDVKM. The CDR3 has 15 residues. V was cut by 7 bases and J by 0 bases, with 12 bases left in between. The PCR had 60 Vbeta and 13 Jbeta primers. Using immunoSEQ multiplex PCR, the repertoire was profiled, and TCRdb retains in-frame clones only, with some absent. The sample totals under 150,000 clones. Comments on this clone: What it binds is not known.

The sample comprised PBMCs. The source is an older woman in good health and CMV-seronegative. The chain joins TRBV28 to TRBJ2-2, with TRBD1 as a possible D gene (5 bases). The CDR3 reads CASTQGTTNTGELFF. The CDR3 nucleotides read TGTGCCAGCACCCAGGGAACTACGAACACCGGGGAGCTGTTTTTT.